Presented here are 30 T cell receptor beta chains from one specimen sequenced in a study of T cell responses to AZD1222 COVID-19 vaccine. Measured with immunoSEQ multiplex PCR; TCRdb has only the in-frame clones, and not every one. This repertoire shows about 85,000 clones, around 85% found once; its top ten account for approximately 7.9%. The material was peripheral blood, obtained on day 0 of AZD1222 vaccination. Source of these receptors: an adult in good health.

The gene calls are TRBV7-6 and TRBJ2-7; D unresolved. Germline V CDR1 and CDR2: SGHVS, FNYEAQ. V shed 5 bases and J shed 0 bases, with 11 bases lying between them. The CDR3 consists of 14 residues. The CDR3 DNA sequence: TGTGCCAGCAGCGACGGGCAAAGCTCCTACGAGCAGTACTTC. Protein: CASSDGQSSYEQYF.

CDR3 DNA: TGTGCCAGCTCACCGTTCCAAACAATGAGGGCCGGAAATGAGCAGTTCTTC. Encoded protein: CASSPFQTMRAGNEQFF. The J gene is TRBJ2-1, the V gene TRBV18, with D tentatively TRBD2 (5 bases). Trimming removed 3 bases at V and 7 bases at J, with 22 bases between. The CDR3 is 17 amino acids. Germline V gene lookup returns CDR1 KGHSH and CDR2 LQKENI.

The chain recombines TRBV9 with TRBJ1-5; 10 bases agree with TRBD1. The CDR3 length is 15 residues. J lost 3 bases, V lost 3 bases, and 3 bases had no gene match. Germline values: CDR1 SGDLS, CDR2 YYNGEE. The CDR3 nucleotides are TGTGCCAGCAGCGCCGGGACAGGGGCCAATCAGCCCCAGCATTTT. Translation gives CASSAGTGANQPQHF.

This clone showed up just a few times. The rearrangement links TRBV7-9 to TRBJ2-5; D gene uncertain. Trimming stripped 8 bases from V and 5 bases from J, with 18 bases between. CDR3 length: 14 residues. Germline V lookup: CDR1 SEHNR, CDR2 FQNEAQ (reference sequence). In nucleotides, the CDR3 is TGTGCCAGCGATCTACCTACCGCCGGGGAGACCCAGTACTTC. Translation: CASDLPTAGETQYF.

This chain connects TRBV7-3 to TRBJ2-3; possibly TRBD1 for D (5 bases). Trimming removed 5 bases at V and 1 base at J, with 16 bases between. The CDR3 is made up of 16 amino acids. Germline values: CDR1 SGHTA, CDR2 FQGTGA. The CDR3 region has the DNA TGTGCCAGCAGCACCACGCAGGGTAGTGGCACAGATACGCAGTATTTT. This codes for CASSTTQGSGTDTQYF.

V usage is TRBV15 and J usage is TRBJ1-1; D perhaps matches TRBD1 (5 bases). Trimming took 4 bases from V and 1 from J, leaving 10 bases between them. Germline V gene data show CDR1 as LNHNV and CDR2 as YYDKDF (reference sequence). The CDR3 totals 14 residues. For the CDR3, the DNA is TGTGCCACCAGCAAGGGGCAGGAGAACACTGAAGCTTTCTTT. It is translated as CATSKGQENTEAFF. The variable domain in full, completed from reference TRBV15 and TRBJ1-1, reads DAMVIQNPRYQVTQFGKPVTLSCSQTLNHNVMYWYQQKSSQAPKLLFHYYDKDFNNEADTPDNFQSRRPNTSFCFLDIRSPGLGDTAMYLCATSKGQENTEAFFGQGTRLTVV.

The rearrangement uses TRBV12-3 or TRBV12-4 and TRBJ1-6, with D unclear. Trimming removed 6 bases at V and 13 bases at J, with 13 bases between. The CDR3 has 12 residues. This chain's CDR3 is CASSQGVGPLHF. CDR3 sequence (DNA): TGTGCCAGCAGCCAAGGCGTTGGGCCCCTCCACTTT.

There are a few counts of this clone. The chain carries TRBV3-1 (or the pseudogene TRBV3-2) and TRBJ1-5; D is perhaps TRBD1 (6 bases). Germline values: CDR1 LGHDT, CDR2 YNNKEL (reference sequence). The CDR3 consists of 14 residues. V dropped 3 bases and J dropped 2 bases, with 8 bases sitting between them. The CDR3 is CASSHRGGNQPQHF. CDR3 sequence (DNA): TGTGCCAGCAGCCACAGGGGTGGCAATCAGCCCCAGCATTTT.

This clone was observed a single time. The chain recombines TRBV6-6 with TRBJ2-7, with D perhaps given as TRBD1 or TRBD2 (5 bases each). The V gene lost 2 bases and the J gene lost 9 bases, with 20 bases spanning the gap. The V gene's germline CDR1 is MNHNY and CDR2 SVGAGI (reference sequence). The CDR3 is made up of 15 amino acids. CDR3 in DNA: TGTGCCAGCAGTTACCGCAGGGACGGATTTGGGGCGCAGTACTTC. The encoded protein is CASSYRRDGFGAQYF.

CDR3 nucleotides: TGTGCCAGCAGCCGGACAGGGGGCGACACCGGGGAGCTGTTTTTT. As protein: CASSRTGGDTGELFF. This chain links TRBV11-3 with TRBJ2-2, with 11 bases matching TRBD1. The CDR3 has 15 amino acids. Per germline, CDR1 SGHNT and CDR2 YENEEA. Trimming cost V 5 bases and J 3 bases; bases outside gene matches: 2.

The chain couples TRBV28 to TRBJ1-1, with TRBD1 identical over 8 bases. The CDR3 runs to 17 residues. The V gene end was trimmed by 5 bases and the J gene end by 10 bases; junction bases not matched to a gene: 21. Per the germline V gene, CDR1 is MDHEN and CDR2 is SYDVKM. The CDR3 sequence is CASSVGGQGARLTGAFF. The CDR3 nucleotides read TGTGCCAGCAGTGTCGGGGGGCAGGGGGCTCGTTTAACGGGAGCTTTCTTT. Using reference TRBV28 and TRBJ1-1 for the parts outside the CDR3, the full variable domain is DVKVTQSSRYLVKRTGEKVFLECVQDMDHENMFWYRQDPGLGLRLIYFSYDVKMKEKGDIPEGYSVSREKKERFSLILESASTNQTSMYLCASSVGGQGARLTGAFFGQGTRLTVV.

This clone was detected only once. The rearrangement links TRBV6-5 to TRBJ2-7, with D perhaps TRBD1 (5 bases). Germline CDR1 reads MNHEY; CDR2 reads SVGAGI. The V end lost 2 bases, the J end lost 0 bases, and 5 bases lay between the germline ends. This CDR3 is built from 13 residues. The chain's CDR3 is CASSYDSSYEQYF. In DNA, the CDR3 is TGTGCCAGCAGTTACGACAGCTCCTACGAGCAGTACTTC.

This clone has more than one count but fewer than ten. The J gene is TRBJ2-3, the V gene TRBV5-8, with D maybe TRBD2 (5 bases). The CDR3 consists of 16 residues. The germline gives CDR1 SGHTS, CDR2 YDEGEE. Trimming cost V 0 bases and J 0 bases, with 11 bases left between them. The CDR3 nucleotides read TGTGCCAGCAGCTTGGAGACTACAGCTAGCACAGATACGCAGTATTTT. This codes for CASSLETTASTDTQYF.

The chain couples TRBV5-1 to TRBJ2-3; D possibly corresponds to TRBD2 (6 bases). The V gene lost 1 base and the J gene lost 5 bases, with 8 bases spanning the gap. Germline V gene sequence: CDR1 SGHRS, CDR2 YFSETQ. The CDR3 sequence is 13 residues long. CDR3 in amino acids: CASSLRRGDTQYF. CDR3 DNA sequence: TGCGCCAGCAGCTTGAGGAGGGGAGATACGCAGTATTTT.

The chain is built from TRBV18 and TRBJ1-4; 8 nucleotides align to TRBD1. Germline CDR1 and CDR2: KGHSH and LQKENI. The CDR3 has 15 residues. Unmatched junction bases numbered 8, after V lost 3 bases and J lost 8 bases. This chain's CDR3 is CASSPPTGVHEKLFF. CDR3 nucleotide sequence: TGTGCCAGCTCACCGCCGACAGGGGTACACGAAAAACTGTTTTTT. Based on the CDR3 plus reference TRBV18 and TRBJ1-4, the full variable domain is NAGVMQNPRHLVRRRGQEARLRCSPMKGHSHVYWYRQLPEEGLKFMVYLQKENIIDESGMPKERFSAEFPKEGPSILRIQQVVRGDSAAYFCASSPPTGVHEKLFFGSGTQLSVL.

The gene calls are TRBV3-1 (or the pseudogene TRBV3-2) and TRBJ1-5, with a weak D call TRBD1 (5 bases). The CDR3 spans 16 residues. V lost 4 bases, J lost 0 bases, and 13 bases lay in between. Germline loops: CDR1 LGHDT, CDR2 YNNKEL (reference sequence). The CDR3 spells CASSLGTAISNQPQHF. DNA for the CDR3: TGTGCCAGCAGCCTCGGGACTGCCATTAGCAATCAGCCCCAGCATTTT.

This clone has more than one count but fewer than ten. The chain carries TRBV3-1 (or the pseudogene TRBV3-2) and TRBJ2-1, with D unclear. The CDR3 loop spans 16 amino acids. V was clipped by 0 bases and J by 4 bases, with 13 bases between them. Germline CDR1 is LGHDT and CDR2 is YNNKEL (reference sequence). CDR3 DNA: TGTGCCAGCAGCCAAGAGCGGCCCACAGAATACAATGAGCAGTTCTTC. This codes for CASSQERPTEYNEQFF.

J is TRBJ1-1 and V is TRBV29-1; D remains unclear. This CDR3 region has 11 residues. The V gene lost 7 bases and the J gene lost 3 bases, with 9 bases spanning the gap. Germline CDR1 SQVTM, CDR2 ANQGSEA. The CDR3 DNA reads as TGCAGCGCCGCGTCGGACACTGAAGCTTTCTTT. It encodes CSAASDTEAFF. The whole variable domain, remainder taken from reference TRBV29-1 and TRBJ1-1, is SAVISQKPSRDICQRGTSLTIQCQVDSQVTMMFWYRQQPGQSLTLIATANQGSEATYESGFVIDKFPISRPNLTFSTLTVSNMSPEDSSIYLCSAASDTEAFFGQGTRLTVV.

The V gene is TRBV10-3, the J gene TRBJ2-1; 9 bases line up with TRBD2. The CDR3 covers 16 residues. Unmatched junction bases numbered 11, after V lost 3 bases and J lost 8 bases. Germline V CDR1 and CDR2: ENHRY, SYGVKD. CDR3 sequence reads: CAISETREGRSDEQFF. CDR3 coding DNA: TGTGCCATCAGTGAAACGCGGGAGGGCCGGAGCGATGAGCAGTTCTTC.

This chain uses TRBV29-1 with TRBJ2-3, with 12 positions matching TRBD2. The V and J ends lost 7 bases and 4 bases, in that order; junction bases with no gene match: 6. The CDR3 length is 14 residues. Germline V gene lookup returns CDR1 SQVTM and CDR2 ANQGSEA. The CDR3 loop reads CSATSGRFADTQYF. Written as DNA, the CDR3 is TGCAGCGCCACTAGCGGGAGGTTTGCAGATACGCAGTATTTT.

DNA of the CDR3: TGTGCCAGCAGTGAAGAGAGCAGGGATCGGAATGAGCAGTTCTTC. Its translation: CASSEESRDRNEQFF. J is TRBJ2-1 and V is TRBV6-4; weak D call: TRBD1 (5 bases). CDR1 is MRHNA, CDR2 SNTAGT, per germline. This CDR3 spans 15 amino acids. Trimming took off 3 bases at V and 7 bases at J, with 16 bases between the two ends.

This chain joins TRBV10-3 and TRBJ1-4, with D possibly TRBD1 on 5 matching bases. The V and J ends lost 6 bases and 7 bases respectively, with 15 bases between them. Germline CDR1 reads ENHRY; CDR2 reads SYGVKD. The CDR3 extends over 14 amino acids. The CDR3 spells CAISRDPVGEKLFF. The CDR3 nucleotides are TGTGCCATCAGCCGGGACCCAGTGGGTGAAAAACTGTTTTTT.

This clone was picked up one time. V and J are TRBV29-1 and TRBJ2-7, with D maybe TRBD2 (5 bases). CDR3 length: 12 residues. V lost 6 bases and J 6 bases, leaving 15 bases between the germline ends. Germline CDR1 reads SQVTM; CDR2 reads ANQGSEA. The CDR3 sequence is CSVRAAFGEQYF. CDR3 DNA: TGCAGCGTGAGGGCCGCCTTTGGCGAGCAGTACTTC.

The rearrangement joins TRBV7-3 to TRBJ1-2; D gene unclear. CDR1 SGHTA and CDR2 FQGTGA come from the germline V gene. This CDR3 has 15 residues. V was trimmed by 0 bases and J by 2 bases, leaving 10 bases between them. This CDR3 is CASSLTSAGNYGYTF. In nucleotides, the CDR3 is TGTGCCAGCAGCTTAACGTCTGCGGGAAACTATGGCTACACCTTC.

The DNA for the CDR3 is TGTGCCAGTCAGGACAGCTCAGACTATGGCTACACCTTC. Amino acids: CASQDSSDYGYTF. The rearrangement uses TRBV28 and TRBJ1-2; maybe TRBD1 (6 bases). Germline V gives CDR1 MDHEN, CDR2 SYDVKM. Trimming removed 9 bases from V and 3 bases from J, with 14 bases in between. The CDR3 totals 13 residues.

The rearrangement links TRBV18 to TRBJ1-2; possible D gene TRBD1, 5 bases. The CDR3 has 15 residues. Germline V gene sequence: CDR1 KGHSH, CDR2 LQKENI. V was pared by 2 bases and J by 4 bases, with 14 bases between. The CDR3 bases are TGTGCCAGCTCACCAGGGGCGGAAGGCCTCTATGGCTACACCTTC. Translating gives CASSPGAEGLYGYTF.

V gene TRBV19 combines with J gene TRBJ1-2, with D hard to call. CDR3 length: 15 residues. V lost 1 base and J lost 3, with 12 bases in between. The germline CDR1 and CDR2 sequences are LNHDA and SQIVND (reference sequence). The CDR3 DNA sequence: TGTGCCAGTAGTATAGGCCGGGGAATGGACTATGGCTACACCTTC. Translating it yields CASSIGRGMDYGYTF.

This chain links TRBV21-1 with TRBJ2-7; the tabulated D call, TRBD2, remains unverified against the DNA. TRBV21-1 is tagged as a pseudogene. The CDR3 is 15 residues long. CDR3 in amino acids: CASSKKRVSSYEQYF. DNA of the CDR3: TGTGCCAGCAGCAAAAAGCGGGTGAGCTCCTACGAGCAGTACTTC.

This rearrangement joins TRBV12-3 or TRBV12-4 to TRBJ1-3, with unresolved D. V lost 7 bases to trimming and J lost 0 bases, with 4 bases between them. The CDR3 loop spans 12 amino acids. Written as DNA, the CDR3 is TGTGCCAGCACCAACTCTGGAAACACCATATATTTT. Protein sequence: CASTNSGNTIYF.

J is TRBJ1-2 and V is TRBV28, with 9 bases lining up with TRBD1. The ends lost 7 bases at V and 4 bases at J; junction bases unmatched: 7. CDR3 length equals 14 residues. Germline lookup yields CDR1 MDHEN and CDR2 SYDVKM. The CDR3 DNA reads as TGTGCCAGCACTACAGGGGGCGCGGGCTATGGCTACACCTTC. It translates to CASTTGGAGYGYTF.